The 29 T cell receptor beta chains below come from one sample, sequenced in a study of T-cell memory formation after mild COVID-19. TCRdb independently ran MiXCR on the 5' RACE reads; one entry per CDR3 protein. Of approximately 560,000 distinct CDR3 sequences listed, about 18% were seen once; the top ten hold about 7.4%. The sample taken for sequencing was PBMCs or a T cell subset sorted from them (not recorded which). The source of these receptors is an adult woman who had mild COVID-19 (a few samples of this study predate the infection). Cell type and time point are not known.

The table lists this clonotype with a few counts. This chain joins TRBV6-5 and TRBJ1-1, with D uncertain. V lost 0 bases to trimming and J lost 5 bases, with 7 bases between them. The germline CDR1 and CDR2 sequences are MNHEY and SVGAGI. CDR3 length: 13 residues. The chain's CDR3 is CASSYSPATEAFF. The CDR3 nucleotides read TGTGCCAGCAGTTACTCACCGGCGACTGAAGCTTTCTTT.

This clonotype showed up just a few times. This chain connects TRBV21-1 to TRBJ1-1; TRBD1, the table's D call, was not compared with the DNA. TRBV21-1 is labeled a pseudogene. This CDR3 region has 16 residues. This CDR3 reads CASSKQGIPMNTEAFF. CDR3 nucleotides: TGTGCCAGCAGCAAACAGGGAATCCCTATGAACACTGAAGCTTTCTTT.

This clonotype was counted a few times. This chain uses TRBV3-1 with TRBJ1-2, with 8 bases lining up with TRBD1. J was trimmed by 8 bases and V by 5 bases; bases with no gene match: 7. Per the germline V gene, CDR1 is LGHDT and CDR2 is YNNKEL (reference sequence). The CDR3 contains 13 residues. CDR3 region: CASSSSTGVGYTF. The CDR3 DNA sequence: TGTGCCAGCAGCTCATCGACAGGGGTCGGCTACACCTTC.

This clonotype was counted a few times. The CDR3 loop reads CASNSGGAAGELFF. CDR3 nucleotides: TGTGCCAGCAACTCGGGGGGTGCGGCCGGGGAGCTGTTTTTT. The V gene is TRBV12-3 or TRBV12-4, the J gene TRBJ2-2; 7 nucleotides agree with TRBD2. The CDR3 sequence is 14 residues long. The junction had 8 bases not matched to a gene; V was cut back by 7 bases and J by 6 bases.

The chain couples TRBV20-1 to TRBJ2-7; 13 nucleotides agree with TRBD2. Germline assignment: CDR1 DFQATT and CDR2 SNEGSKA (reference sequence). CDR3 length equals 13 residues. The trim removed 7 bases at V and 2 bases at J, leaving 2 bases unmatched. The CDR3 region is CSGTSGGTYEQYF. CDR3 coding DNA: TGCAGTGGGACTAGCGGGGGAACCTACGAGCAGTACTTC.

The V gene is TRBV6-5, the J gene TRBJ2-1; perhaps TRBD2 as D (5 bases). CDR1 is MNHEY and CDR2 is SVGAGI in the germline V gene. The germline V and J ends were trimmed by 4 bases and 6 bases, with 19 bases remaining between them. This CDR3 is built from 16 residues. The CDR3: CASSSRTVALPNEQFF. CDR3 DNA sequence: TGTGCCAGCAGTTCCAGGACTGTAGCCCTTCCCAATGAGCAGTTCTTC.

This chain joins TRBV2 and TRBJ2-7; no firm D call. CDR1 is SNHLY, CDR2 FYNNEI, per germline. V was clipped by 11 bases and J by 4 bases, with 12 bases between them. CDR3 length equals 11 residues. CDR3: CAGRQYYEQYF. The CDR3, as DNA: TGTGCCGGAAGACAATATTACGAGCAGTACTTC.

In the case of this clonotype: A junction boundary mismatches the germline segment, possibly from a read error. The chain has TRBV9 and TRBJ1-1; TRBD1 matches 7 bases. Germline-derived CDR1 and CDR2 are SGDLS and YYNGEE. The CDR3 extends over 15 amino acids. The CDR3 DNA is TGTGCCAGCAGCGTAGAGGGACAGATGAACACTGAAGATTTCTTT. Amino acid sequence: CASSVEGQMNTEDFF.

CDR3: CATNQGGSDTQYF. CDR3 DNA: TGCGCCACCAACCAAGGGGGGTCAGATACGCAGTATTTT. The rearrangement links TRBV5-1 to TRBJ2-3; D possibly matches TRBD1 or TRBD2 (6 bases each). Germline assignment: CDR1 SGHRS and CDR2 YFSETQ. V lost 9 bases and J lost 4, with 15 bases in between. The CDR3 loop spans 13 amino acids.

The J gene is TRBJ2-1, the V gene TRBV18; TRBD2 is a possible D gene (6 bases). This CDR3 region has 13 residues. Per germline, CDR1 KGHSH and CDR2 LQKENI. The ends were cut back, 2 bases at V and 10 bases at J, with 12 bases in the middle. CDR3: CASSPWGVREQFF. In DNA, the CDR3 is TGTGCCAGCTCACCATGGGGGGTCCGCGAGCAGTTCTTC.

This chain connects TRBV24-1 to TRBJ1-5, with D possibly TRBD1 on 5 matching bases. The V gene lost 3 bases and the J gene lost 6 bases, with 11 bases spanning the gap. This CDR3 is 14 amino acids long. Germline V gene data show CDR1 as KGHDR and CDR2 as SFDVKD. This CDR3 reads CATSDVQVSQPQHF. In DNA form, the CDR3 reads TGTGCCACCAGTGATGTACAGGTTAGTCAGCCCCAGCATTTT.

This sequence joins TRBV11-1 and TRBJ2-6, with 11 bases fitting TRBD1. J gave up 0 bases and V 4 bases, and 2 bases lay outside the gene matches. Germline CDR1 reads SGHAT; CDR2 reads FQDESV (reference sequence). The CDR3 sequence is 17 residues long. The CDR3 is CASSSGQGDSGANVLTF. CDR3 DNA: TGTGCCAGCAGCTCGGGACAGGGGGACTCTGGGGCCAACGTCCTGACTTTC.

CDR3 DNA sequence: TGCAGCGTTGCCGTGGACATACTGAACACTGAAGCTTTCTTT. Residues: CSVAVDILNTEAFF. This chain links TRBV29-1 with TRBJ1-1; tentative D call: TRBD1 (5 bases). Germline CDR1 SQVTM, CDR2 ANQGSEA. The V end lost 4 bases, the J end lost 0 bases, and 12 bases lay between the germline ends. The length of the CDR3 is 14 residues.

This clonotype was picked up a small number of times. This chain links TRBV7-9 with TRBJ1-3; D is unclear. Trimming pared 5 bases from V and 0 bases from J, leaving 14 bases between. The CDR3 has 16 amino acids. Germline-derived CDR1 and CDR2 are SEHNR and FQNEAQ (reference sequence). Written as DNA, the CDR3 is TGTGCCAGCAGCCTCGACGGGAGCTTCTCTGGAAACACCATATATTTT. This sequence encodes CASSLDGSFSGNTIYF.

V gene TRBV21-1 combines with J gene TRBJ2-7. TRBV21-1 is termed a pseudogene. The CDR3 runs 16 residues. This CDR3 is CASSKAGGRCGYEQYF. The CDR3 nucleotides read TGTGCCAGCAGCAAAGCCGGCGGTCGGTGCGGCTACGAGCAGTACTTC.

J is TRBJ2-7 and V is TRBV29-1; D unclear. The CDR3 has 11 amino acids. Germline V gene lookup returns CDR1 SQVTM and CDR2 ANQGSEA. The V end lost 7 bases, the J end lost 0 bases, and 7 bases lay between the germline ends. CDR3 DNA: TGCAGCGCAGGTTTCTCCTACGAGCAGTACTTC. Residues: CSAGFSYEQYF.

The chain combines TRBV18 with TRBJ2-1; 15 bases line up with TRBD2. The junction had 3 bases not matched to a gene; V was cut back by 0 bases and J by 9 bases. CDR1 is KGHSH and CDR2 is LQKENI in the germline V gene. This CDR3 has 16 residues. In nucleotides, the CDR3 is TGTGCCAGCTCACCACCGGGACTAGCGGGAGGCGGTGAGCAGTTCTTC. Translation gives CASSPPGLAGGGEQFF.

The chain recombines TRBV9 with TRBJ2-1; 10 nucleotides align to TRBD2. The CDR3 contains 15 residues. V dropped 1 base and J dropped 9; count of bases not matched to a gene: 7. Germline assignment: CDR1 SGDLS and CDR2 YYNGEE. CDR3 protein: CASSVRAGGLSEQFF. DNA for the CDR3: TGTGCCAGCAGCGTAAGAGCGGGAGGGCTTTCTGAGCAGTTCTTC. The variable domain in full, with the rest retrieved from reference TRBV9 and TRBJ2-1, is DSGVTQTPKHLITATGQRVTLRCSPRSGDLSVYWYQQSLDQGLQFLIQYYNGEERAKGNILERFSAQQFPDLHSELNLSSLELGDSALYFCASSVRAGGLSEQFFGPGTRLTVL.

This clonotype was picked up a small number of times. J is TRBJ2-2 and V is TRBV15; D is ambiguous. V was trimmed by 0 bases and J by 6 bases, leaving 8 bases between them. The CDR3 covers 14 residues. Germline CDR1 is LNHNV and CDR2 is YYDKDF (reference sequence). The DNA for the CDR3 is TGTGCCACCAGCAGAGATCTGGTTGCCGGGGAGCTGTTTTTT. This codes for CATSRDLVAGELFF.

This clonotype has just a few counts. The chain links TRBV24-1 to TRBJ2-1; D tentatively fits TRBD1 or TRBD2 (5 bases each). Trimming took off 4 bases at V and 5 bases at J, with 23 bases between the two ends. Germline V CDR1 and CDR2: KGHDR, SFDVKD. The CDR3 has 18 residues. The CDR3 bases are TGTGCCACCAGTGACCCGGGACGGTCCTTTTCGTCGGACAATGAGCAGTTCTTC. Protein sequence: CATSDPGRSFSSDNEQFF.

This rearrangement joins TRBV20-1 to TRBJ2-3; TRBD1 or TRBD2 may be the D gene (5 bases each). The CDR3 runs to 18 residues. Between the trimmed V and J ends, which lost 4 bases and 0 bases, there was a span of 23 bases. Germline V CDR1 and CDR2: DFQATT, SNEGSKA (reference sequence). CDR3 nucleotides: TGCAGTGCTACTGGAACTAGGCAGTTGGGGCCTAGCACAGATACGCAGTATTTT. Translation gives CSATGTRQLGPSTDTQYF.

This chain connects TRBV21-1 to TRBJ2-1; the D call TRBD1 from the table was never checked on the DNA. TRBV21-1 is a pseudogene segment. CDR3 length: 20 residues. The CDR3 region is CASSKCSRSAGGETYNEQFF. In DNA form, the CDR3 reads TGTGCCAGCAGCAAATGTAGTCGCTCGGCAGGGGGGGAAACCTACAATGAGCAGTTCTTC.

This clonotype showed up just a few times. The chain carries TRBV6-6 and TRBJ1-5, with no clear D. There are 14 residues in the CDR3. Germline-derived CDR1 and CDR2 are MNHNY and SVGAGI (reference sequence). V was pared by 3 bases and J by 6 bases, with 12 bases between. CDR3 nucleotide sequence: TGTGCCAGCAGTTATGGTCCCGGAGGTCAGCCCCAGCATTTT. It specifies CASSYGPGGQPQHF.

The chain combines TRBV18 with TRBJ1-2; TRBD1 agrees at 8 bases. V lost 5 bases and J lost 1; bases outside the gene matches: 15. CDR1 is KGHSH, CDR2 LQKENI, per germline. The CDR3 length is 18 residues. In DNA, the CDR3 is TGTGCCAGCTCAGACCCTTTGAGGACAGGGCGAATTAACTATGGCTACACCTTC. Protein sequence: CASSDPLRTGRINYGYTF.

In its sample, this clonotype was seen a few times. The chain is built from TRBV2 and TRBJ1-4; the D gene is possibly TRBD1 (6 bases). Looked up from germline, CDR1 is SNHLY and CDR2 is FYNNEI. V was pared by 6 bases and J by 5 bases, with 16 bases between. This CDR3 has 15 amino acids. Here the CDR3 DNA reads TGTGCCAGCAGCAATACAGGGAACGCCAATGAAAAACTGTTTTTT. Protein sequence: CASSNTGNANEKLFF.

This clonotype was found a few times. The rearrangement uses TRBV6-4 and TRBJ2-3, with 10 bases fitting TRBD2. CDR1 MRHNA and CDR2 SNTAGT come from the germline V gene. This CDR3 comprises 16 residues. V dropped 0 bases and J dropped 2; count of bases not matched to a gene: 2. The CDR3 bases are TGTGCCAGCAGTGACTCAGCGGGAGGGCTCACAGATACGCAGTATTTT. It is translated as CASSDSAGGLTDTQYF.

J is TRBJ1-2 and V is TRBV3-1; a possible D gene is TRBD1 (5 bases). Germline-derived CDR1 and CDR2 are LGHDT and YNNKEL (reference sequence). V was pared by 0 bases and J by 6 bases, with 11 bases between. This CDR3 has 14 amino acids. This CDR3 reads CASSQDPRVDGYTF. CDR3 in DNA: TGTGCCAGCAGCCAAGATCCCAGGGTAGATGGCTACACCTTC.

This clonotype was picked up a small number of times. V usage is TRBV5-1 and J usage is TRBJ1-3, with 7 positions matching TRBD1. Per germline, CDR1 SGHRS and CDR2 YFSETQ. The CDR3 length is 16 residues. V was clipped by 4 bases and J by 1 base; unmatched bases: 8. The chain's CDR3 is CASSADRVHSGNTIYF. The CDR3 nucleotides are TGCGCCAGCAGCGCCGACAGGGTTCATTCTGGAAACACCATATATTTT.

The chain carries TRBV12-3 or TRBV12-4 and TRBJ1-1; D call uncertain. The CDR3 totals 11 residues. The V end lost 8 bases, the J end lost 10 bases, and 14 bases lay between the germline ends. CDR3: CASATPPGAFF. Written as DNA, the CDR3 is TGTGCCAGCGCAACCCCGCCTGGAGCTTTCTTT.